This TCR beta chain was sequenced for a study of technical replicates of blood from a few donors. The CDR3 sequence is 12 residues long. V was clipped by 7 bases and J by 4 bases, with 9 bases between them. From germline, CDR1 is SGDLS and CDR2 YYNGEE. The repertoire was sequenced with immunoSEQ multiplex PCR; TCRdb's copy has only in-frame clones and lacks some. The repertoire has roughly 67,000 clones, about 98% of them found once; the top ten carry around 0.15%. This clonotype was obtained from a human donor in good health. The rearrangement joins TRBV9 to TRBJ2-1; TRBD2 is a possible D gene (6 bases). Sequencing input: T cells isolated from PBMCs. The CDR3 bases are TGTGCCAGCGGTAGCGGTTACAATGAGCAGTTCTTC. Translation: CASGSGYNEQFF.